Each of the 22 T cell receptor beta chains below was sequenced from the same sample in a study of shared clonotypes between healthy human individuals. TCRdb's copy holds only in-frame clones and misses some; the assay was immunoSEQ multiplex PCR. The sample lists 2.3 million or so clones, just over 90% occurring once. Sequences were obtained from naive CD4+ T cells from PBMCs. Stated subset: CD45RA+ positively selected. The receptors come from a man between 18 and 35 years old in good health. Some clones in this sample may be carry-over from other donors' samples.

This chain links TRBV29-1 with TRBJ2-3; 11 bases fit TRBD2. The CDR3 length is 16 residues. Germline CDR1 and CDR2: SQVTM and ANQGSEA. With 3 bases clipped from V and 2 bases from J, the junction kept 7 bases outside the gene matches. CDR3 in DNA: TGCAGCGTTGAGGGGACTAGCGGTTATAACACAGATACGCAGTATTTT. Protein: CSVEGTSGYNTDTQYF.

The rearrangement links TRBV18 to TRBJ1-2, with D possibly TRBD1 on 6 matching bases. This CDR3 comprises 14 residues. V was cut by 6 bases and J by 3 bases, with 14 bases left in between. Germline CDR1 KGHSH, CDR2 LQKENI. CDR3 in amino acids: CASSVAGADYGYTF. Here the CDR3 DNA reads TGTGCCAGCTCGGTTGCGGGGGCAGACTATGGCTACACCTTC.

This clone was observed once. CDR3 DNA sequence: TGTGCCAGCTCAGCCTCGTCGGGGGGCCATCTAGGGACGCAGTATTTT. It yields the protein CASSASSGGHLGTQYF. V and J are TRBV18 and TRBJ2-3, with D tentatively TRBD2 (7 bases). Germline assignment: CDR1 KGHSH and CDR2 LQKENI. Trimming stripped 5 bases from V and 9 bases from J, with 24 bases between. The CDR3 is 16 residues long.

Here the CDR3 reads CASSTRQAGQPQHF. Written as DNA, the CDR3 is TGTGCCAGTAGTACTCGACAGGCCGGGCAGCCCCAGCATTTT. The gene calls are TRBV19 and TRBJ1-5, with D possibly TRBD1 on 6 matching bases. V lost 4 bases and J 7 bases, leaving 14 bases between the germline ends. The CDR3 runs 14 residues. The germline V gene has CDR1 LNHDA and CDR2 SQIVND (reference sequence).

The CDR3 bases are TGTGCCAGCATGGTTAGGTTTGAACAGTTCTTC. This gives the protein CASMVRFEQFF. V gene TRBV2 combines with J gene TRBJ2-1, with unresolved D. From germline, CDR1 is SNHLY and CDR2 FYNNEI. The CDR3 length is 11 residues. The V end was cut by 7 bases, the J end by 13 bases, with 14 bases between.

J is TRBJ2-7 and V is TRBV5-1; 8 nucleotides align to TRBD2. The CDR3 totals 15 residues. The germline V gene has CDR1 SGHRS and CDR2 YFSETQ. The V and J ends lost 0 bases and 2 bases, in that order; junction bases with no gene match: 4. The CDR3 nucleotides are TGCGCCAGCAGCTTGGATCCGGGACTAGCCTACGAGCAGTACTTC. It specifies CASSLDPGLAYEQYF.

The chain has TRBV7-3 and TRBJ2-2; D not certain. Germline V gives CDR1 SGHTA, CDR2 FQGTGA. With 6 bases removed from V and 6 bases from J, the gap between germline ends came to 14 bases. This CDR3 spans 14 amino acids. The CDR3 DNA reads TGTGCCAGCAGTCCCTCCCCGGGTGCCGGGGAGCTGTTTTTT. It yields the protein CASSPSPGAGELFF. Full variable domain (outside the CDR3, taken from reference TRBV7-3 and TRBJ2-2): GAGVSQTPSNKVTEKGKYVELRCDPISGHTALYWYRQSLGQGPEFLIYFQGTGAADDSGLPNDRFFAVRPEGSVSTLKIQRTERGDSAVYLCASSPSPGAGELFFGEGSRLTVL.

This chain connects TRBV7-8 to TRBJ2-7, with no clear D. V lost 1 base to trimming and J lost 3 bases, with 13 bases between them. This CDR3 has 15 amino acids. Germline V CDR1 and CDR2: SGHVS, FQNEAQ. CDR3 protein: CASSLGASVFYEQYF. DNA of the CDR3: TGTGCCAGCAGCTTAGGTGCGTCCGTTTTCTACGAGCAGTACTTC.

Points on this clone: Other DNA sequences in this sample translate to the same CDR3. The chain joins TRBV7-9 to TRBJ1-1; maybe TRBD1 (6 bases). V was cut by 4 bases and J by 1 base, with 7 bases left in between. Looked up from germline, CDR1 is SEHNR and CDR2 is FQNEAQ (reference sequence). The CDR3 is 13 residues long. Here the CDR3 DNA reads TGTGCCAGCAGCTCCAGGGGGAACACTGAAGCTTTCTTT. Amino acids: CASSSRGNTEAFF.

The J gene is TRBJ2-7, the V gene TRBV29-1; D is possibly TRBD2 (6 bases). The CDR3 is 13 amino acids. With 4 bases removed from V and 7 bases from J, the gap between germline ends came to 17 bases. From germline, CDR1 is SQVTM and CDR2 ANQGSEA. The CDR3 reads CSVAGLTPLEQYF. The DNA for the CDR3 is TGCAGCGTTGCGGGACTGACGCCCTTGGAGCAGTACTTC.

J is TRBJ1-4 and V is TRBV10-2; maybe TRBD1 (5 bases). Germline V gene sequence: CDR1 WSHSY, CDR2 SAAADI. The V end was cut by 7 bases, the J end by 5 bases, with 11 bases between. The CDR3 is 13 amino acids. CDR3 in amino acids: CASKAGGNEKLFF. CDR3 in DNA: TGCGCCAGCAAGGCGGGGGGAAATGAAAAACTGTTTTTT.

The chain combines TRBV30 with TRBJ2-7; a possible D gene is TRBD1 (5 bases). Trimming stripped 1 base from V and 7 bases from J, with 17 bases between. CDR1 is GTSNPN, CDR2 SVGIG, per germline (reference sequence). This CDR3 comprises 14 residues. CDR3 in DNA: TGTGCCTGGAGTGGAGATCCCCTACAGGCTGAGCAGTACTTC. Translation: CAWSGDPLQAEQYF. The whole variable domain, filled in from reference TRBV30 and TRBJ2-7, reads SQTIHQWPATLVQPVGSPLSLECTVEGTSNPNLYWYRQAAGRGLQLLFYSVGIGQISSEVPQNLSASRPQDRQFILSSKKLLLSDSGFYLCAWSGDPLQAEQYFGPGTRLTVT.

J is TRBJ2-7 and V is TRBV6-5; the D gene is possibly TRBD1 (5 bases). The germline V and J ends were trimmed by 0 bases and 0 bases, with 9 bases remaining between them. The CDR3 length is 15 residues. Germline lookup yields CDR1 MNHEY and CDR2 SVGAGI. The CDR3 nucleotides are TGTGCCAGCAGTTACTCAGGGGTTAGCTCCTACGAGCAGTACTTC. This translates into CASSYSGVSSYEQYF.

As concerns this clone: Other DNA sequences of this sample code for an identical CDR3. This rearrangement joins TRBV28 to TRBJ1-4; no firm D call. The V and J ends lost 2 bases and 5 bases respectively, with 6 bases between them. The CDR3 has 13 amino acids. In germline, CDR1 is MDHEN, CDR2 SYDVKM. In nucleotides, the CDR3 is TGTGCCAGCAGTTTAGGAGGGAATGAAAAACTGTTTTTT. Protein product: CASSLGGNEKLFF.

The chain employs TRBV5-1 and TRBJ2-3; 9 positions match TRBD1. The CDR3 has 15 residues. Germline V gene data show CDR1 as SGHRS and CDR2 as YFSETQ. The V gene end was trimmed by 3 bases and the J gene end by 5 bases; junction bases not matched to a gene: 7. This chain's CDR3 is CASSYRDRDVDTQYF. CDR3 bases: TGCGCCAGCAGCTATCGGGACAGGGATGTAGATACGCAGTATTTT.

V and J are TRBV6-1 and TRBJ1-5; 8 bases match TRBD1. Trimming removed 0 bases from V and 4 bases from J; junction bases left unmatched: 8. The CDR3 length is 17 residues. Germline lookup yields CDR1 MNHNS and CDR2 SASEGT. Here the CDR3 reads CASSEAPGQGANQPQHF. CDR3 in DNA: TGTGCCAGCAGTGAAGCCCCGGGGCAGGGGGCGAATCAGCCCCAGCATTTT.

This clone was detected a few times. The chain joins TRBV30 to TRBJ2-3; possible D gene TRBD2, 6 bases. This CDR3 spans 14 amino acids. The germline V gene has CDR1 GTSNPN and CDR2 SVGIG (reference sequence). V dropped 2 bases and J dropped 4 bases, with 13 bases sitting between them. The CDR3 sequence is CAWSLGGGSDTQYF. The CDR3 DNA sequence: TGTGCCTGGAGTCTCGGGGGTGGGTCAGATACGCAGTATTTT.

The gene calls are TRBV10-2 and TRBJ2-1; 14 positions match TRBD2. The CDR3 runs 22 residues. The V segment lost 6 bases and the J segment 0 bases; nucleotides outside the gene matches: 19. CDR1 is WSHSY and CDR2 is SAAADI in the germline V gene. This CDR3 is CASSQPLPKGLAGASSYNEQFF. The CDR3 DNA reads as TGCGCCAGCAGCCAACCCCTCCCCAAGGGACTAGCGGGAGCAAGCTCCTACAATGAGCAGTTCTTC.

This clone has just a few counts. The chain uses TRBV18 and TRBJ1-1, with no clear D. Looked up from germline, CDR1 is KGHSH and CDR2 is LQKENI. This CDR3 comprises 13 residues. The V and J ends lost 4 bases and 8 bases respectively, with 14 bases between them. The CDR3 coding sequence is TGTGCCAGCTCACTAACTTCACCGGGAGAAGCTTTCTTT. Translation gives CASSLTSPGEAFF.

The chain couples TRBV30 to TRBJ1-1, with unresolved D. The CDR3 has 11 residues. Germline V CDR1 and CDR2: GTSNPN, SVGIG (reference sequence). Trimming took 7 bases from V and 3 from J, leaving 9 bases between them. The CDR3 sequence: CASMRDTEAFF. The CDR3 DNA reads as TGTGCCTCCATGAGGGACACTGAAGCTTTCTTT.

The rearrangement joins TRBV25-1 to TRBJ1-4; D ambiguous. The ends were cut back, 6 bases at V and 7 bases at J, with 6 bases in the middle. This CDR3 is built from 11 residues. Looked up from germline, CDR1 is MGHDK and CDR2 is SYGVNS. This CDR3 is CASRGFEKLFF. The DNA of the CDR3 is TGTGCCAGCAGGGGTTTTGAAAAACTGTTTTTT.

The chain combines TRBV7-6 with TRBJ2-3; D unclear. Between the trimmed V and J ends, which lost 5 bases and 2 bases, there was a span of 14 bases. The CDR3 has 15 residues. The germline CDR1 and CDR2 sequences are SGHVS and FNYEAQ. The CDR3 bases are TGTGCCAGCAGCCCATCCACCCGGTACACAGATACGCAGTATTTT. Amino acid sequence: CASSPSTRYTDTQYF.